These 30 T cell receptor beta chains originate from one sample sequenced in a study of T cells of healthy individuals. Via MiXCR, TCRdb re-called the 5' RACE reads, giving one row per CDR3 protein. The repertoire holds 85,000 to 100,000 distinct CDR3 sequences, approximately 16% seen once, with more than 5.5% in the top ten. These receptors were taken from a human donor in good health.

This clonotype was observed a few times. The chain recombines TRBV27 with TRBJ2-7, with a possible D match to TRBD2 (5 bases). V lost 0 bases, J lost 1 base, and 10 bases lay in between. The CDR3 extends over 15 amino acids. The germline V gene encodes CDR1 MNHEY and CDR2 SMNVEV (reference sequence). CDR3 DNA sequence: TGTGCCAGCAGTTTATCAAGCGGAGCTTCCTACGAGCAGTACTTC. This gives the protein CASSLSSGASYEQYF.

This clonotype was picked up a small number of times. The CDR3 DNA sequence: TGCGCCAGCAGCCAAGTGCCGGGTCAAAGTGGAAACACCATATATTTT. Translating it yields CASSQVPGQSGNTIYF. This chain joins TRBV4-3 and TRBJ1-3; D uncertain. The CDR3 has 16 residues. From germline, CDR1 is LGHNA and CDR2 YSLEER. V was shortened by 1 base and J by 3 bases, with 13 bases between the two germline ends.

Only a few counts were recorded for this clonotype. The chain uses TRBV4-3 and TRBJ1-3; possibly TRBD1 for D (6 bases). CDR3 length: 16 residues. Trimming pared 0 bases from V and 3 bases from J, leaving 12 bases between. Germline CDR1 reads LGHNA; CDR2 reads YSLEER. The CDR3 region has the DNA TGCGCCAGCAGCCAAGATTCCAGGGGAGATGGAAACACCATATATTTT. Protein sequence: CASSQDSRGDGNTIYF.

This clonotype was found a few times. This sequence joins TRBV9 and TRBJ2-5; 9 bases map to TRBD2. The germline gives CDR1 SGDLS, CDR2 YYNGEE. There are 19 residues in the CDR3. After removal of 0 bases from V and 0 bases from J, the junction contained 12 bases not matched to a gene. The CDR3 loop is CASSVAGSGSILHQETQYF. In DNA form, the CDR3 reads TGTGCCAGCAGCGTAGCTGGTAGCGGGAGTATATTACACCAAGAGACCCAGTACTTC.

The chain uses TRBV27 and TRBJ1-1, with no clear D. Germline V gene data show CDR1 as MNHEY and CDR2 as SMNVEV (reference sequence). V lost 0 bases and J lost 2, with 19 bases in between. The CDR3 is made up of 18 amino acids. Here the CDR3 DNA reads TGTGCCAGCAGTTTATCCACAGTGTGGCCTAGAGGCAACACTGAAGCTTTCTTT. As protein: CASSLSTVWPRGNTEAFF.

This clonotype was found a few times. The chain has TRBV6-1 and TRBJ2-7, with 10 bases identical to TRBD2. The CDR3 is made up of 14 amino acids. CDR1 and CDR2 from the germline V gene are MNHNS and SASEGT. V trimming: 6 bases; J trimming: 1 base; junction bases outside the gene matches: 3. The CDR3 DNA reads TGTGCCAGCAGAACTAGCGGGACTTCCTACGAGCAGTACTTC. Protein sequence: CASRTSGTSYEQYF.

This clonotype has more than one count but fewer than ten. Sequence at one end of the junction differs from germline and may be a read error. The chain links TRBV19 to TRBJ1-5; D may be TRBD1 (5 bases). From germline, CDR1 is LNHDA and CDR2 SQIVND (reference sequence). The CDR3 consists of 16 residues. The CDR3 protein is CASRMARDLSNQPQHF. In DNA, the CDR3 is TGTGCCAGTCGTATGGCCCGGGACCTCAGCAATCAGCCCCAGCATTTT. Together with reference TRBV19 and TRBJ1-5, the CDR3 gives the full variable domain: DGGITQSPKYLFRKEGQNVTLSCEQNLNHDAMYWYRQDPGQGLRLIYYSQIVNDFQKGDIAEGYSVSREKKESFPLTVTSAQKNPTAFYLCASRMARDLSNQPQHFGDGTRLSIL.

The chain carries TRBV10-3 and TRBJ2-7; 10 bases line up with TRBD1. This CDR3 comprises 18 residues. J gave up 5 bases and V 3 bases, and 16 bases lay outside the gene matches. Germline V gene lookup returns CDR1 ENHRY and CDR2 SYGVKD. Here the CDR3 reads CAISDPGTGATIEDEQYF. In DNA form, the CDR3 reads TGTGCCATCAGTGATCCCGGGACAGGGGCGACAATTGAGGACGAGCAGTACTTC.

This clonotype was observed a few times. The V and J genes are TRBV28 and TRBJ2-4; perhaps TRBD1 as D (6 bases). In germline, CDR1 is MDHEN, CDR2 SYDVKM. Trimming pared 4 bases from V and 4 bases from J, leaving 11 bases between. CDR3 length equals 14 residues. CDR3 coding DNA: TGTGCCAGCAGTTCGGCCAGGGGAAAAAACATTCAGTACTTC. Protein product: CASSSARGKNIQYF.

There are a few counts of this clonotype. V is TRBV29-1 and J is TRBJ2-3, with unresolved D. Germline CDR1 is SQVTM and CDR2 is ANQGSEA. CDR3 length: 14 residues. V was shortened by 4 bases and J by 0 bases, with 11 bases between the two germline ends. The CDR3 reads CSVGHRTSTDTQYF. The CDR3 coding sequence is TGCAGCGTTGGGCATCGCACTAGCACAGATACGCAGTATTTT.

A few counts support this clonotype. The chain uses TRBV9 and TRBJ2-1; the D is unclear. CDR1 is SGDLS, CDR2 YYNGEE, per germline. The CDR3 contains 15 residues. V was trimmed by 1 base and J by 0 bases, leaving 8 bases between them. The CDR3 sequence is CASSVMVSSYNEQFF. The DNA for the CDR3 is TGTGCCAGCAGCGTAATGGTTAGCTCCTACAATGAGCAGTTCTTC. Combining the CDR3 with reference TRBV9 and TRBJ2-1 gives the whole variable domain DSGVTQTPKHLITATGQRVTLRCSPRSGDLSVYWYQQSLDQGLQFLIQYYNGEERAKGNILERFSAQQFPDLHSELNLSSLELGDSALYFCASSVMVSSYNEQFFGPGTRLTVL.

The table lists this clonotype with many counts. The gene calls are TRBV15 and TRBJ1-5, with D unresolved. Trimming pared 0 bases from V and 6 bases from J, leaving 9 bases between. The CDR3 totals 14 residues. Germline V lookup: CDR1 LNHNV, CDR2 YYDKDF (reference sequence). The CDR3 reads CATSRDPIGQPQHF. The DNA for the CDR3 is TGTGCCACCAGCAGAGATCCTATAGGTCAGCCCCAGCATTTT.

This clonotype has just a few counts. The V gene is TRBV2, the J gene TRBJ2-7; TRBD1 might be the D (5 bases). Trimming took 6 bases from V and 6 from J, leaving 12 bases between them. Germline values: CDR1 SNHLY, CDR2 FYNNEI. The CDR3 runs to 12 residues. The CDR3 loop reads CASSQDMPEQYF. The CDR3 DNA is TGTGCCAGCAGCCAGGACATGCCCGAGCAGTACTTC.

This clonotype was observed a handful of times. The gene calls are TRBV6-5 and TRBJ2-2; D is unresolved. Trimming cost V 6 bases and J 6 bases, with 11 bases left between them. This CDR3 is 13 amino acids long. Germline CDR1 MNHEY, CDR2 SVGAGI. The CDR3 nucleotides are TGTGCCAGCAGCTGGGTGGGCTCCGGGGAGCTGTTTTTT. Protein: CASSWVGSGELFF.

The chain couples TRBV3-1 to TRBJ2-7, with D unresolved. Germline CDR1 LGHDT, CDR2 YNNKEL (reference sequence). V dropped 4 bases and J dropped 3 bases, with 10 bases sitting between them. The CDR3 consists of 13 residues. The CDR3 region is CASSPEGLYEQYF. DNA for the CDR3: TGTGCCAGCAGCCCCGAAGGGCTCTACGAGCAGTACTTC.

This clonotype came up a few times. The V gene is TRBV11-2, the J gene TRBJ2-7, with D maybe TRBD2 (7 bases). Per the germline V gene, CDR1 is SGHAT and CDR2 is FQNNGV. The CDR3 spans 18 residues. The V and J ends lost 1 base and 7 bases respectively, with 26 bases between them. This CDR3 reads CASSLVSPFGTGRGEQYF. The DNA for the CDR3 is TGTGCCAGCAGCTTAGTTTCGCCGTTCGGGACGGGGAGGGGGGAGCAGTACTTC.

This clonotype was observed many times. The V call is TRBV6-2 or TRBV6-3, the J call TRBJ1-6; D is perhaps TRBD1 (5 bases). This CDR3 is 18 amino acids long. V gave up 2 bases and J gave up 1 base, with 15 bases separating them. The germline V gene encodes CDR1 MNHEY and CDR2 SVGEGT. The CDR3 region is CASSYQDSDGSYNSPLHF. The CDR3 region has the DNA TGTGCCAGCAGTTACCAAGACAGCGATGGGTCCTATAATTCACCCCTCCACTTT.

This clonotype was seen only a few times. The V gene is TRBV11-2, the J gene TRBJ2-2; D is possibly TRBD2 (5 bases). V shed 5 bases and J shed 3 bases, with 19 bases lying between them. CDR3 size: 17 residues. Germline V gene data show CDR1 as SGHAT and CDR2 as FQNNGV. CDR3 DNA: TGTGCCAGCAGCATAAGTGGTATCTGGGGAGACACCGGGGAGCTGTTTTTT. Translating gives CASSISGIWGDTGELFF.

This clonotype was recorded many times. The chain uses TRBV20-1 and TRBJ2-1; 11 bases line up with TRBD2. V was pared by 3 bases and J by 5 bases, with 9 bases of the junction left unmatched. Germline CDR1 DFQATT, CDR2 SNEGSKA (reference sequence). The CDR3 consists of 16 residues. This CDR3 is CSASLASGRRNNEQFF. CDR3 DNA sequence: TGCAGTGCTAGTTTGGCTAGCGGGAGGCGAAACAATGAGCAGTTCTTC.

This clonotype occurred a few times. V is TRBV11-3 and J is TRBJ1-6; D is unclear. CDR3 length: 13 amino acids. From germline, CDR1 is SGHNT and CDR2 YENEEA. Deletions cut 0 bases from V and 13 bases from J, with 10 bases between. CDR3 sequence: CASSLDRKSPLHF. The CDR3, as DNA: TGTGCCAGCAGCTTAGATCGAAAGTCCCCCCTCCACTTT. The whole variable domain, remainder taken from reference TRBV11-3 and TRBJ1-6, is EAGVVQSPRYKIIEKKQPVAFWCNPISGHNTLYWYLQNLGQGPELLIRYENEEAVDDSQLPKDRFSAERLKGVDSTLKIQPAELGDSAVYLCASSLDRKSPLHFGNGTRLTVT.

This clonotype was observed a handful of times. This rearrangement joins TRBV24-1 to TRBJ2-3, with TRBD1 matching 10 bases. Trimming removed 3 bases from V and 3 bases from J; junction bases left unmatched: 5. The CDR3 is made up of 16 amino acids. CDR1 KGHDR and CDR2 SFDVKD come from the germline V gene. The chain's CDR3 is CATSDRTGGRTDTQYF. CDR3 bases: TGTGCCACCAGTGATCGGACAGGGGGACGGACAGATACGCAGTATTTT.

This clonotype has at least ten counts. The chain couples TRBV20-1 to TRBJ1-2; 9 bases align to TRBD1. CDR3 length: 13 residues. CDR1 DFQATT and CDR2 SNEGSKA come from the germline V gene (reference sequence). Losses at the gene ends were 6 bases for V and 2 bases for J; bases not matched to a gene: 4. In DNA, the CDR3 is TGCAGTGCACGGGACAGGGAGAACTATGGCTACACCTTC. It translates to CSARDRENYGYTF.

This chain connects TRBV28 to TRBJ2-1; 8 nucleotides align to TRBD1. CDR1 is MDHEN and CDR2 is SYDVKM in the germline V gene. With 6 bases clipped from V and 9 bases from J, the junction kept 4 bases outside the gene matches. The CDR3 length is 12 residues. The CDR3 DNA is TGTGCCAGCAGCACAGGGGGATCTGAGCAGTTCTTC. Protein: CASSTGGSEQFF.

This clonotype was seen a few times. V and J are TRBV7-2 and TRBJ2-7; D is possibly TRBD2 (6 bases). V lost 3 bases, J lost 6 bases, and 18 bases lay in between. Germline CDR1 is SGHTA and CDR2 is FQGNSA. The CDR3 runs 15 residues. The DNA of the CDR3 is TGTGCCAGCAGCTTGAATAGCGGACGAGAGACCGAGCAGTACTTC. Translating it yields CASSLNSGRETEQYF.

The chain has TRBV29-1 and TRBJ2-7; a weak D match, TRBD2 (6 bases). The length of the CDR3 is 12 residues. Germline V gene data show CDR1 as SQVTM and CDR2 as ANQGSEA. V was trimmed by 7 bases and J by 2 bases, leaving 12 bases between them. The CDR3 region is CSAARETYEQYF. For the CDR3, the DNA is TGCAGCGCCGCCCGGGAGACCTACGAGCAGTACTTC.

Ten or more counts support this clonotype. This chain connects TRBV7-8 to TRBJ1-4; perhaps TRBD1 as D (5 bases). Germline CDR1 reads SGHVS; CDR2 reads FQNEAQ. V gave up 5 bases and J gave up 5 bases, with 15 bases separating them. This CDR3 region has 15 residues. CDR3: CASSTSGELNEKLFF. The DNA for the CDR3 is TGTGCCAGCAGCACATCGGGGGAACTGAATGAAAAACTGTTTTTT.

This clonotype was seen a handful of times. The chain couples TRBV3-1 to TRBJ1-1; 8 bases match TRBD1. The CDR3 extends over 14 amino acids. The J segment lost 4 bases and the V segment lost 3 bases, leaving 4 bases of the junction unmatched. Germline V gives CDR1 LGHDT, CDR2 YNNKEL (reference sequence). CDR3 loop: CASSQARGRTEAFF. CDR3 DNA sequence: TGTGCCAGCAGCCAGGCCAGGGGGCGCACTGAAGCTTTCTTT.

This clonotype appeared many times. The J gene is TRBJ2-4, the V gene TRBV28; TRBD2 might be the D (5 bases). Germline loops: CDR1 MDHEN, CDR2 SYDVKM. Trimming took off 2 bases at V and 0 bases at J, with 26 bases between the two ends. The CDR3 runs 21 residues. The chain's CDR3 is CASSLRKNQLGGPRAKNIQYF. The DNA for the CDR3 is TGTGCCAGCAGTTTAAGGAAAAACCAACTTGGCGGGCCCCGAGCCAAAAACATTCAGTACTTC.

This clonotype was seen repeatedly, ten times or more. The rearrangement uses TRBV10-3 and TRBJ2-1, with a tentative D call TRBD1 (5 bases). The CDR3 length is 12 residues. V was clipped by 0 bases and J by 8 bases, with 5 bases between them. Looked up from germline, CDR1 is ENHRY and CDR2 is SYGVKD. The CDR3 is CAISESGDEQFF. Written as DNA, the CDR3 is TGTGCCATCAGTGAGTCAGGGGATGAGCAGTTCTTC.

The chain links TRBV5-1 to TRBJ2-3; either TRBD1 or TRBD2 may fit D (5 bases each). V shed 2 bases and J shed 0 bases, with 10 bases lying between them. There are 15 residues in the CDR3. Germline CDR1 and CDR2: SGHRS and YFSETQ. CDR3 protein: CASSLPGPSTDTQYF. The CDR3 bases are TGCGCCAGCAGCTTACCGGGACCCAGCACAGATACGCAGTATTTT.